This TCR beta chain is from a study of blood T cell repertoires in COVID-19 (TCRdb year 2020). About the full investigation: The collaborator samples originated in the United States, Italy and Spain and spanned the acute and convalescent phases of COVID-19. The material from the prospective study consisted of cDNA or gDNA derived from T cells, B-cell-depleted T cells, or PBMCs. Deeply sampled blood TCRbeta repertoires from subjects exposed to, actively infected with, or recovered from COVID-19 were included in the dataset. A freely available public database, intended as a resource for researchers studying the immune response to SARS-CoV-2, is where the repertoires were released. The samples were drawn from the first 160 participants of the ongoing ImmuneRACE study and from more than 1,000 subjects provided by 6 global collaborators. A de-identified subject ID, COVID-19 status, age in years and sex were almost always included in the sample metadata. HLA class I and class II types, where available, came from metadata supplied by the sample provider rather than from assay-based typing. Study-wide conclusions, independent of this receptor: Clinical and demographic metadata were provided uncurated, with the amount varying by source and participant.

On this clone: This receptor's antigen is unknown. No much larger clone exists at a distance of one base, and base qualities are not known.

Whole blood was collected in K2EDTA tubes by collaborating institutions according to the institutions' own protocols. For TCRbeta analysis, collaborators shipped samples as frozen whole blood, isolated PBMCs, or DNA extracted from either of those sample types. The immunoSEQ Assay, a bias-controlled multiplex PCR, was used to amplify TCRbeta CDR3 regions from genomic DNA. In the paper's pipeline: The number of nucleated cells in each sample was estimated from the amplification of reference gene primers within the assay. To quantify the absolute abundance of each unique TCRbeta CDR3 rearrangement, sequence reads were collapsed and filtered. For each sample, productive Simpson clonality was calculated by taking the square root of Simpson's diversity index across productive rearrangements. Drawn from immuneACCESS, this table holds only the in-frame rearrangements with V and J called that TCRdb kept. Clones are partly lost; checked studies trace under half to an unresolved V gene and leave the rest unexplained. The V and J calls and the clone size are those of that table, but D and trimming were determined from the DNA. The sample data list about 210,000 clones, and 83% of these were observed just once. The top ten clonotypes cover roughly 2.6% of the sample.

The V end loses 10 bases and the J end loses 3 bases, and a stretch of 19 bases separates them. Including cysteine and phenylalanine, the CDR3 has 15 amino acids. Left in the record is the CDR3 DNA by itself, 45 bases read in frame from the first base. The germline V gene supplies CDR1 SNHLY and CDR2 FYNNEI. The TCR originated in a woman aged 35 to 49 with active or convalescent COVID-19. Recombination linked TRBV2 to TRBJ1-5, with a tentative D gene TRBD1 over 5 matching bases. The material sequenced was peripheral blood. The CDR3 reads CATARRGSPNQPQHF. The DNA is TGTGCCACGGCAAGAAGGGGCAGTCCCAATCAGCCCCAGCATTTT.